This passage covers 31 T cell receptor beta chains from one sample sequenced in a study of T-cell memory formation after mild COVID-19. TCRdb independently ran MiXCR on the 5' RACE reads; one entry per CDR3 protein. The sample lists about 190,000 distinct CDR3 sequences, 15% to 20% seen once, with roughly 2.3% in the top ten. The sequenced material came from PBMCs or a T cell subset sorted from them (not recorded which). The receptors come from an adult woman who had mild COVID-19 (a few samples of this study predate the infection). Cell type and time point are not known.

This clonotype was observed a handful of times. The chain has TRBV29-1 and TRBJ2-5; D is uncertain. Germline V gives CDR1 SQVTM, CDR2 ANQGSEA. The CDR3 runs to 10 residues. V lost 4 bases and J lost 5, with 5 bases in between. In nucleotides, the CDR3 is TGCAGCGTTGCATGGGAGACCCAGTACTTC. Encoded protein: CSVAWETQYF. Together with reference TRBV29-1 and TRBJ2-5, the CDR3 gives the full variable domain: SAVISQKPSRDICQRGTSLTIQCQVDSQVTMMFWYRQQPGQSLTLIATANQGSEATYESGFVIDKFPISRPNLTFSTLTVSNMSPEDSSIYLCSVAWETQYFGPGTRLLVL.

J is TRBJ2-2 and V is TRBV7-9, with 7 bases matching TRBD1. This CDR3 has 16 residues. Trimming took 5 bases from V and 1 from J; bases not matched to a gene: 7. Per the germline V gene, CDR1 is SEHNR and CDR2 is FQNEAQ (reference sequence). The CDR3 nucleotides read TGTGCCAGCAGCCGATCCGGGACAGTGAACACCGGGGAGCTGTTTTTT. The encoded protein is CASSRSGTVNTGELFF.

The V gene is TRBV14, the J gene TRBJ2-2; 9 positions agree with TRBD2. The CDR3 contains 16 residues. The V segment lost 2 bases and the J segment 4 bases; nucleotides outside the gene matches: 5. The germline V gene has CDR1 SGHDN and CDR2 FVKESK. CDR3 coding DNA: TGTGCCAGCAGCCAATTAGCGGGGGCTCTCACCGGGGAGCTGTTTTTT. Protein: CASSQLAGALTGELFF.

This clonotype was seen ten or more times. V is TRBV5-1 and J is TRBJ2-1; 12 nucleotides line up with TRBD2. The CDR3 loop spans 17 amino acids. V lost 0 bases to trimming and J lost 7 bases; unmatched junction nucleotides: 8. Germline V CDR1 and CDR2: SGHRS, YFSETQ. CDR3 amino acids: CASSLELAGGLWNEQFF. In DNA form, the CDR3 reads TGCGCCAGCAGCTTGGAGCTAGCGGGAGGGCTTTGGAATGAGCAGTTCTTC.

This clonotype came up a few times. The chain carries TRBV12-3 or TRBV12-4 and TRBJ2-5; no clear D gene. Trimming took 3 bases from V and 5 from J, leaving 10 bases between them. The CDR3 is 13 residues long. CDR3 sequence reads: CASSFTQWETQYF. The CDR3 nucleotides read TGTGCCAGCAGTTTCACCCAATGGGAGACCCAGTACTTC.

In its sample, this clonotype was seen a few times. This chain links TRBV4-2 with TRBJ1-2; tentative D call: TRBD1 (6 bases). Trimming removed 0 bases at V and 2 bases at J, with 16 bases between. The CDR3 loop spans 17 amino acids. Germline V gene lookup returns CDR1 LGHNA and CDR2 YNFKEQ. CDR3 DNA sequence: TGTGCCAGCAGCCAAGAATATCACCCAGGGGCCAACTATGGCTACACCTTC. This encodes CASSQEYHPGANYGYTF.

This clonotype was picked up a small number of times. This rearrangement joins TRBV12-3 or TRBV12-4 to TRBJ2-7; D ambiguous. The CDR3 is 13 residues long. Between the trimmed V and J ends, which lost 2 bases and 2 bases, there was a span of 7 bases. The CDR3 loop is CASSLSDPYEQYF. In nucleotides, the CDR3 is TGTGCCAGCAGTTTAAGTGATCCCTACGAGCAGTACTTC.

This clonotype was observed a handful of times. The gene calls are TRBV5-1 and TRBJ1-1, with D possibly being TRBD1 (5 bases). The germline V gene encodes CDR1 SGHRS and CDR2 YFSETQ. CDR3 length: 15 residues. Deletions cut 6 bases from V and 4 bases from J, with 19 bases between. For the CDR3, the DNA is TGCGCCAGCATGGGGGGGGATAATCGTGGCACTGAAGCTTTCTTT. Its protein is CASMGGDNRGTEAFF. Full variable domain (remainder filled in from reference TRBV5-1 and TRBJ1-1): KAGVTQTPRYLIKTRGQQVTLSCSPISGHRSVSWYQQTPGQGLQFLFEYFSETQRNKGNFPGRFSGRQFSNSRSEMNVSTLELGDSALYLCASMGGDNRGTEAFFGQGTRLTVV.

This clonotype was observed a few times. The V call is TRBV24-1, the J call TRBJ2-7, with TRBD2 matching 7 bases. This CDR3 has 15 amino acids. Germline CDR1 reads KGHDR; CDR2 reads SFDVKD. The V and J ends lost 5 bases and 4 bases, in that order; junction bases with no gene match: 10. The CDR3 sequence: CATSASTPGGYEQYF. CDR3 DNA sequence: TGTGCCACCAGTGCCTCGACACCGGGGGGTTACGAGCAGTACTTC.

This chain connects TRBV12-3 or TRBV12-4 to TRBJ2-5; D unclear. The CDR3 is 15 amino acids. Trimming shortened V by 3 bases and J by 4 bases, and 15 bases separated the two germline ends. The CDR3 region is CASSFLGAPGETQYF. The CDR3 DNA reads as TGTGCCAGCAGTTTCCTAGGAGCCCCCGGAGAGACCCAGTACTTC.

This clonotype was recorded a few times. The chain uses TRBV7-2 and TRBJ2-2, with 8 bases identical to TRBD1. CDR1 is SGHTA, CDR2 FQGNSA, per germline. V shed 3 bases and J 0 bases; nucleotides not matched to a gene: 0. CDR3 length: 15 amino acids. The CDR3 DNA is TGTGCCAGCAGCTTGACAGGGGCGAACACCGGGGAGCTGTTTTTT. This encodes CASSLTGANTGELFF. The full variable domain, completed using reference TRBV7-2 and TRBJ2-2, is GAGVSQSPSNKVTEKGKDVELRCDPISGHTALYWYRQSLGQGLEFLIYFQGNSAPDKSGLPSDRFSAERTGGSVSTLTIQRTQQEDSAVYLCASSLTGANTGELFFGEGSRLTVL.

V is TRBV6-1 and J is TRBJ2-3; possible D gene TRBD2, 6 bases. The CDR3 is made up of 14 amino acids. The V end lost 6 bases, the J end lost 1 base, and 11 bases lay between the germline ends. Per germline, CDR1 MNHNS and CDR2 SASEGT. CDR3 residues: CASSASGGTDTQYF. CDR3 nucleotide sequence: TGTGCCAGCAGCGCGTCGGGGGGCACAGATACGCAGTATTTT.

This clonotype was seen more than once but under ten times. The chain couples TRBV20-1 to TRBJ2-1; maybe TRBD1 (5 bases). V was pared by 6 bases and J by 4 bases, with 16 bases between. The CDR3 consists of 14 residues. Germline CDR1 DFQATT, CDR2 SNEGSKA (reference sequence). The CDR3 DNA reads as TGCAGTGCCTGGGGCAGGAATCCGTACAATGAGCAGTTCTTC. It specifies CSAWGRNPYNEQFF.

This clonotype has at least ten counts. This chain joins TRBV4-2 and TRBJ1-1, with TRBD1 matching 7 bases. CDR3 size: 16 residues. CDR1 is LGHNA, CDR2 YNFKEQ, per germline. V gave up 0 bases and J gave up 6 bases; unmatched junction bases: 10. CDR3 DNA sequence: TGTGCCAGCAGCCAAGATCATACAGGGGCAGGGGCTGAAGCTTTCTTT. Translated: CASSQDHTGAGAEAFF.

This rearrangement joins TRBV5-6 to TRBJ2-5, with D tentatively TRBD1 (6 bases). Germline assignment: CDR1 SGHDT and CDR2 YYEEEE. This CDR3 has 16 residues. Trimming stripped 4 bases from V and 0 bases from J, with 16 bases between. CDR3 coding DNA: TGTGCCAGCAGCGCGCCATATCGGGACAACCAAGAGACCCAGTACTTC. This translates into CASSAPYRDNQETQYF.

The chain joins TRBV30 to TRBJ2-7, with D perhaps matching TRBD1 (6 bases). Germline V gene sequence: CDR1 GTSNPN, CDR2 SVGIG (reference sequence). The germline V and J ends were trimmed by 4 bases and 3 bases, with 16 bases remaining between them. The CDR3 contains 14 residues. CDR3 sequence: CAWKSTQGIYEQYF. The DNA for the CDR3 is TGTGCCTGGAAATCCACCCAGGGGATCTACGAGCAGTACTTC.

This clonotype was detected a few times. The chain couples TRBV5-1 to TRBJ1-1; possible D gene TRBD1, 6 bases. Trimming took 0 bases from V and 1 from J, leaving 13 bases between them. CDR3 length: 16 amino acids. Germline V gene lookup returns CDR1 SGHRS and CDR2 YFSETQ. CDR3 residues: CASSLASGTRNTEAFF. CDR3 nucleotide sequence: TGCGCCAGCAGCTTGGCCTCCGGGACAAGGAACACTGAAGCTTTCTTT.

This clonotype was detected a few times. In DNA, the CDR3 is TGCGCCAGCAGCTTCGCTAGCGGGAAGACCACAGATACGCAGTATTTT. Its translation is CASSFASGKTTDTQYF. This sequence joins TRBV5-1 and TRBJ2-3; TRBD2 matches 9 bases. In germline, CDR1 is SGHRS, CDR2 YFSETQ. V trimming: 2 bases; J trimming: 2 bases; junction bases outside the gene matches: 6. This CDR3 contains 16 residues.

This clonotype was recorded a few times. The chain is built from TRBV7-3 and TRBJ1-5; D may be TRBD1 (5 bases). This CDR3 has 15 residues. The germline CDR1 and CDR2 sequences are SGHTA and FQGTGA. Trimming removed 3 bases at V and 4 bases at J, with 13 bases between. As DNA, the CDR3 is TGTGCCAGCAGCTTGGACAACTTTGGGAATCAGCCCCAGCATTTT. It yields the protein CASSLDNFGNQPQHF.

CDR3 in DNA: TGTGCCAGCAGCGGGCAGGGCAACACCGGGGAGCTGTTTTTT. The encoded protein is CASSGQGNTGELFF. The chain combines TRBV7-7 with TRBJ2-2; a weak D match, TRBD1 (5 bases). Looked up from germline, CDR1 is SSHAT and CDR2 is FNYEAQ (reference sequence). Trimming stripped 5 bases from V and 2 bases from J, with 9 bases between. This CDR3 is built from 14 residues.

The rearrangement uses TRBV20-1 and TRBJ2-2; possibly TRBD2 for D (6 bases). The germline V and J ends were trimmed by 2 bases and 5 bases, with 12 bases remaining between them. In germline, CDR1 is DFQATT, CDR2 SNEGSKA (reference sequence). The CDR3 is made up of 14 amino acids. This CDR3 is CSARKPGGTGELFF. The CDR3, as DNA: TGCAGTGCTAGAAAACCTGGGGGGACCGGGGAGCTGTTTTTT.

This clonotype showed up just a few times. V is TRBV18 and J is TRBJ2-5, with 7 nucleotides matching TRBD2. Germline-derived CDR1 and CDR2 are KGHSH and LQKENI. Trimming took 2 bases from V and 5 from J; bases not matched to a gene: 2. The length of the CDR3 is 13 residues. The DNA for the CDR3 is TGTGCCAGCTCACCAAGGACTAGTGAGACCCAGTACTTC. The encoded protein is CASSPRTSETQYF. The full variable domain, its missing parts supplied by reference TRBV18 and TRBJ2-5, is NAGVMQNPRHLVRRRGQEARLRCSPMKGHSHVYWYRQLPEEGLKFMVYLQKENIIDESGMPKERFSAEFPKEGPSILRIQQVVRGDSAAYFCASSPRTSETQYFGPGTRLLVL.

The chain links TRBV4-2 to TRBJ2-5, with a tentative D call TRBD1 (6 bases). Trimming removed 4 bases from V and 2 bases from J, with 14 bases in between. Germline CDR1 and CDR2: LGHNA and YNFKEQ. The CDR3 is 15 residues long. The CDR3 bases are TGTGCCAGCAGCCTCGTGCGTAGGGGGCAAGAGACCCAGTACTTC. It translates to CASSLVRRGQETQYF.

This sequence joins TRBV24-1 and TRBJ1-5; perhaps TRBD1 as D (5 bases). CDR1 and CDR2 (germline): KGHDR, SFDVKD. V was shortened by 4 bases and J by 4 bases, with 28 bases between the two germline ends. This CDR3 is built from 20 residues. The CDR3 sequence is CATSDFRPQAGLGGNQPQHF. The CDR3 nucleotides are TGTGCCACCAGTGACTTTAGGCCCCAAGCAGGGCTCGGGGGGAATCAGCCCCAGCATTTT.

This clonotype was seen ten or more times. The J gene is TRBJ2-3, the V gene TRBV12-3 or TRBV12-4; the match to TRBD2 covers 13 bases. The J segment lost 4 bases and the V segment lost 6 bases, leaving 1 base of the junction unmatched. CDR3 length: 14 amino acids. The DNA of the CDR3 is TGTGCCAGCAGACTAGCGGGGGGGCCAGATACGCAGTATTTT. Its protein product is CASRLAGGPDTQYF.

This clonotype was observed at least ten times. V gene TRBV20-1 combines with J gene TRBJ2-5; perhaps TRBD1 as D (6 bases). This CDR3 contains 12 residues. Germline lookup yields CDR1 DFQATT and CDR2 SNEGSKA (reference sequence). Trimming cost V 1 base and J 6 bases, with 9 bases left between them. CDR3 in amino acids: CSARVGQKTQYF. CDR3 nucleotide sequence: TGCAGTGCTAGAGTAGGACAGAAGACCCAGTACTTC.

In this sample, this clonotype turned up a few times. The V call is TRBV7-2, the J call TRBJ2-1; 9 bases agree with TRBD2. Germline CDR1 and CDR2: SGHTA and FQGNSA. This CDR3 contains 18 residues. The V gene end was trimmed by 5 bases and the J gene end by 3 bases; junction bases not matched to a gene: 14. The CDR3 sequence: CASSPGAGGGSGYNEQFF. The DNA for the CDR3 is TGTGCCAGCAGCCCCGGGGCGGGAGGGGGGAGTGGCTACAATGAGCAGTTCTTC.

This clonotype was seen more than once but under ten times. The chain couples TRBV6-2 or TRBV6-3 to TRBJ2-5, with D maybe TRBD2 (5 bases). This CDR3 is 13 amino acids long. Germline lookup yields CDR1 MNHEY and CDR2 SVGEGT. V was shortened by 7 bases and J by 2 bases, with 11 bases between the two germline ends. The chain's CDR3 is CASNWTPQETQYF. CDR3 nucleotides: TGTGCCAGCAATTGGACTCCTCAAGAGACCCAGTACTTC.

V usage is TRBV29-1 and J usage is TRBJ2-1; possibly TRBD1 for D (6 bases). CDR1 is SQVTM and CDR2 is ANQGSEA in the germline V gene. The CDR3 spans 13 residues. V lost 0 bases and J 12 bases, leaving 15 bases between the germline ends. The CDR3 loop reads CSVEDRAGRGQFF. DNA of the CDR3: TGCAGCGTTGAAGATCGAGCAGGCAGGGGGCAGTTCTTC.

This clonotype is a singleton in its sample. The chain carries TRBV9 and TRBJ2-3; TRBD2 matches 12 bases. This CDR3 contains 14 residues. The V gene's germline CDR1 is SGDLS and CDR2 YYNGEE. With 3 bases clipped from V and 8 bases from J, the junction kept 4 bases outside the gene matches. The CDR3 DNA reads TGTGCCAGCAGCGCGGGGACTAGCGGGCGTACGCAGTATTTT. Protein product: CASSAGTSGRTQYF.

The sample holds many counts of this clonotype. This chain uses TRBV5-1 with TRBJ2-7; TRBD1 is a possible D gene (6 bases). The CDR3 consists of 13 residues. The V and J ends lost 0 bases and 7 bases respectively, with 11 bases between them. The germline V gene has CDR1 SGHRS and CDR2 YFSETQ. Here the CDR3 DNA reads TGCGCCAGCAGCTTGGACTCAGGGACAGAGCAGTACTTC. Translation: CASSLDSGTEQYF.